The clone carrying this T cell receptor (beta chain) was detected once. The sample belongs to a study of shared clonotypes between healthy human individuals. Across the whole study: There were three CD4 naive, three CD4 memory, two CD8 naive and one CD8 memory plates per donor.

Trimming removed 5 bases from V and 0 bases from J, with 11 bases in between. This CDR3 has 15 amino acids. The germline CDR1 and CDR2 sequences are MNHNS and SASEGT. The authors distributed each subset's genomic DNA evenly over several immunoSEQ plates. Libraries were prepared by immunoSEQ multiplex PCR; TCRdb keeps only in-frame clonotypes and omits some of them. The sample holds roughly 2.2 million clones, just under 95% seen once. This sequence was found in a man aged 18 to 35 in good health. Some clones in this sample may be carry-over from other donors' samples. The chain carries TRBV6-1 and TRBJ1-3; no reliable D call. Sample: naive CD4+ T cells from PBMCs. Subset described: CD45RA+ positively selected. The CDR3, as DNA: TGTGCCAGCAGTCCCGACTTTTTCTCTGGAAACACCATATATTTT. As protein: CASSPDFFSGNTIYF.